This T cell receptor (beta chain) appears in the sequencing data of a study of cytomegalovirus exposure and HLA in healthy donors. Across the study: As released early, the data held 75 million to 90 million unique TCRs from HLA-typed donors.

At the time of sampling, donors were nominally healthy, though unrecorded immune exposures were likely. Primers for the PCR totalled 60 Vbeta and 13 Jbeta. Method: immunoSEQ multiplex PCR; TCRdb's copy keeps in-frame clones and lacks some. Of about 130,000 clones in the sample, almost 85% were seen once. V dropped 4 bases and J dropped 8; count of bases not matched to a gene: 7. The CDR3 covers 13 residues. Germline CDR1 SGHRS, CDR2 YFSETQ. Input material: PBMCs. This sequence was found in a boy aged 2 to 10 in good health and CMV-seronegative. The V and J genes are TRBV5-1 and TRBJ1-2; 8 bases agree with TRBD1. The chain's CDR3 is CASSPDRAAGYTF. For the CDR3, the DNA is TGCGCCAGCAGCCCGGACAGGGCTGCCGGCTACACCTTC.